These 13 T cell receptor beta chains share one sample of origin, sequenced in a study of blood T cell repertoires in COVID-19. Sequenced by immunoSEQ multiplex PCR; TCRdb stores in-frame clones only, minus some. The sample includes 90,000 to 120,000 clones, about 90% of them seen just once. The specimen sequenced was peripheral blood. These receptors all come from a woman in her twenties or thirties with acute or convalescent COVID-19.

This sequence joins TRBV9 and TRBJ1-2, with a tentative D call TRBD1 (6 bases). V was trimmed by 6 bases and J by 4 bases, leaving 19 bases between them. This CDR3 contains 15 residues. From germline, CDR1 is SGDLS and CDR2 YYNGEE. The CDR3 loop is CASTLGGGLTYGYTF. CDR3 sequence (DNA): TGTGCCAGCACCCTAGGGGGGGGATTGACCTATGGCTACACCTTC.

V and J are TRBV4-1 and TRBJ1-6; TRBD1 matches at 8 bases. V dropped 5 bases and J dropped 7; count of bases not matched to a gene: 7. The CDR3 is 15 amino acids. Germline loops: CDR1 MGHRA, CDR2 YSYEKL. The CDR3 protein is CASSADRGGNSPLHF. CDR3 in DNA: TGCGCCAGCAGCGCAGACAGGGGTGGGAATTCACCCCTCCACTTT.

This clone was counted only a few times. The V call is TRBV9, the J call TRBJ1-6; D unclear. The CDR3 is made up of 13 amino acids. Trimming removed 3 bases at V and 9 bases at J, with 10 bases between. CDR1 and CDR2 from the germline V gene are SGDLS and YYNGEE. The CDR3 protein is CASSGLGSSPLHF. As DNA, the CDR3 is TGTGCCAGCAGCGGGCTAGGGAGTTCACCCCTCCACTTT.

The chain recombines TRBV5-4 with TRBJ2-5; D not resolved. V dropped 4 bases and J dropped 1 base, with 8 bases sitting between them. The length of the CDR3 is 13 residues. Germline V gene data show CDR1 as SGHNT and CDR2 as YYREEE (reference sequence). DNA for the CDR3: TGTGCCAGCAGCCTCCTCCCCCAAGAGACCCAGTACTTC. This encodes CASSLLPQETQYF.

The rearrangement links TRBV15 to TRBJ1-2, with D unclear. This CDR3 is 12 amino acids long. Germline CDR1 reads LNHNV; CDR2 reads YYDKDF (reference sequence). Deletions cut 3 bases from V and 2 bases from J, with 4 bases between. CDR3 region: CATSSSNYGYTF. The CDR3 coding sequence is TGTGCCACCAGCAGTTCAAACTATGGCTACACCTTC.

The chain couples TRBV4-3 to TRBJ1-1; 7 bases line up with TRBD1. Germline V gives CDR1 LGHNA, CDR2 YSLEER. There are 15 residues in the CDR3. V trimming: 4 bases; J trimming: 0 bases; junction bases outside the gene matches: 5. CDR3 DNA sequence: TGCGCCAGCAGCCGGGACAGATATATGAACACTGAAGCTTTCTTT. Translated: CASSRDRYMNTEAFF.

This chain joins TRBV4-2 and TRBJ2-1, with unresolved D. Germline-derived CDR1 and CDR2 are LGHNA and YNFKEQ. Trimming pared 3 bases from V and 5 bases from J, leaving 26 bases between. The CDR3 length is 19 residues. The CDR3 reads CASSHPPWRPPNQDNEQFF. The CDR3 DNA reads TGTGCCAGCAGCCACCCGCCTTGGAGACCCCCAAATCAAGACAATGAGCAGTTCTTC.

The chain employs TRBV7-8 and TRBJ2-7; D is perhaps TRBD2 (6 bases). V lost 0 bases, J lost 6 bases, and 9 bases lay in between. CDR3 length: 13 residues. Germline-derived CDR1 and CDR2 are SGHVS and FQNEAQ. The CDR3 loop is CASSLAGGVEQYF. The CDR3 nucleotides are TGTGCCAGCAGCTTAGCGGGGGGAGTCGAGCAGTACTTC.

The table lists this clone with a count of one. Sequence at one end of the junction differs from germline and may be a read error. The gene calls are TRBV28 and TRBJ2-7, with 7 bases matching TRBD2. There are 14 residues in the CDR3. From germline, CDR1 is MDHEN and CDR2 SYDVKM. CDR3 sequence (DNA): TGTGCCAGCAGTTTGGGGAGGGGATCCTTCGAGCAGTACTTC. Its translation is CASSLGRGSFEQYF. Full variable domain (outside the CDR3, taken from reference TRBV28 and TRBJ2-7): DVKVTQSSRYLVKRTGEKVFLECVQDMDHENMFWYRQDPGLGLRLIYFSYDVKMKEKGDIPEGYSVSREKKERFSLILESASTNQTSMYLCASSLGRGSFEQYFGPGTRLTVT.

This rearrangement joins TRBV6-6 to TRBJ1-5, with TRBD1 identical over 9 bases. This CDR3 is built from 15 residues. CDR1 is MNHNY, CDR2 SVGAGI, per germline (reference sequence). V lost 6 bases, J lost 7 bases, and 10 bases stayed unmatched. The CDR3 nucleotides read TGTGCCAGCAGCTCCCGGGACAGGGCAAAACAGCCCCAGCATTTT. Protein sequence: CASSSRDRAKQPQHF.

The chain has TRBV6-6 and TRBJ2-7, with TRBD2 matching 8 bases. J gave up 3 bases and V 4 bases, and 8 bases lay outside the gene matches. This CDR3 is built from 15 residues. The germline V gene has CDR1 MNHNY and CDR2 SVGAGI (reference sequence). The CDR3 loop reads CASSSPGLGNYEQYF. CDR3 nucleotide sequence: TGTGCCAGCAGTTCACCGGGACTAGGCAACTACGAGCAGTACTTC.

The chain has TRBV28 and TRBJ1-5; 11 bases line up with TRBD1. The CDR3 length is 16 residues. V dropped 7 bases and J dropped 9; count of bases not matched to a gene: 14. Germline CDR1 reads MDHEN; CDR2 reads SYDVKM. The CDR3 DNA is TGTGCCAGCACCCCGGGACAGGGGGTCTCCTGGTTGCCCCAGCATTTT. Translation: CASTPGQGVSWLPQHF.

Here the CDR3 DNA reads TGCGCCAGCAGCCAAGGACAGGTAGCGTACAATGAGCAGTTCTTC. It yields the protein CASSQGQVAYNEQFF. This rearrangement joins TRBV4-3 to TRBJ2-1, with D perhaps matching TRBD1 (6 bases). The CDR3 runs to 15 residues. The V gene lost 1 base and the J gene lost 4 bases, with 11 bases spanning the gap. CDR1 is LGHNA and CDR2 is YSLEER in the germline V gene.